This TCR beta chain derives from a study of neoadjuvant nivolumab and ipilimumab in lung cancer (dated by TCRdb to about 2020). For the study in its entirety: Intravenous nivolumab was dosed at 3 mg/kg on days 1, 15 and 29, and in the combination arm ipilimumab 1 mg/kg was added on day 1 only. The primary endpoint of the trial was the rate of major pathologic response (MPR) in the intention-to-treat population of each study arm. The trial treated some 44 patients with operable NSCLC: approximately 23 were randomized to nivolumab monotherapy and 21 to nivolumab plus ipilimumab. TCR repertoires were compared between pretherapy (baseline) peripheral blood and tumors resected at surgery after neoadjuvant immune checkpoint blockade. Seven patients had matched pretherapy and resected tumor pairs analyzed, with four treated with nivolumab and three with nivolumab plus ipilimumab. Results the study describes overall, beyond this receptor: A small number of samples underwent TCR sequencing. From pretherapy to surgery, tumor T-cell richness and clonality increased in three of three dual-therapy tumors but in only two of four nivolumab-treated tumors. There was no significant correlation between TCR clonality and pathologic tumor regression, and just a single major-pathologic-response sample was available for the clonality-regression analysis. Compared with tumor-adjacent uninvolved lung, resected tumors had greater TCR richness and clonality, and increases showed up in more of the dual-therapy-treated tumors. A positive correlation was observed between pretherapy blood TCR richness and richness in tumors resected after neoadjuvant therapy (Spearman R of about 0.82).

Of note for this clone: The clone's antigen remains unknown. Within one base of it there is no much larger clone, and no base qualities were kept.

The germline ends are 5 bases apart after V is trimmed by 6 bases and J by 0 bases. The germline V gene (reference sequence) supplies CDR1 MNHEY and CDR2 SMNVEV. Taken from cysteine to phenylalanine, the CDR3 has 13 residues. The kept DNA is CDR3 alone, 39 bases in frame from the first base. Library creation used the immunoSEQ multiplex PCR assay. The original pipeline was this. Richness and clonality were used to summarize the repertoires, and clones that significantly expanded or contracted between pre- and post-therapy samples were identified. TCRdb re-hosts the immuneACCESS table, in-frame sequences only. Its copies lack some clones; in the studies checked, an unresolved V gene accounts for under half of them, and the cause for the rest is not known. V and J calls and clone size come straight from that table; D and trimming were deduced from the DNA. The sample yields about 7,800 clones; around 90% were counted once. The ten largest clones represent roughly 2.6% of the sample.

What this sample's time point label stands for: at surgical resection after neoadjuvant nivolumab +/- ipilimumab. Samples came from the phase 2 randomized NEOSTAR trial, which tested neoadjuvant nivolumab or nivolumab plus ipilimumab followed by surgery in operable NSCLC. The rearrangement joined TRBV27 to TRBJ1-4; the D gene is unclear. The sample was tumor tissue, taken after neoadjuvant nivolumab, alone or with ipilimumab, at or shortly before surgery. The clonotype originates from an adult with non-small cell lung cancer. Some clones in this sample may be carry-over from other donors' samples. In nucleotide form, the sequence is TGTGCCAGCAGAAGAGCAACTAATGAAAAACTGTTTTTT. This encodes CASRRATNEKLFF. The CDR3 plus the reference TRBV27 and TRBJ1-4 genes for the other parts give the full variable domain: EAQVTQNPRYLITVTGKKLTVTCSQNMNHEYMSWYRQDPGLGLRQIYYSMNVEVTDKGDVPEGYKVSRKEKRNFPLILESPSPNQTSLYFCASRRATNEKLFFGSGTQLSVL.